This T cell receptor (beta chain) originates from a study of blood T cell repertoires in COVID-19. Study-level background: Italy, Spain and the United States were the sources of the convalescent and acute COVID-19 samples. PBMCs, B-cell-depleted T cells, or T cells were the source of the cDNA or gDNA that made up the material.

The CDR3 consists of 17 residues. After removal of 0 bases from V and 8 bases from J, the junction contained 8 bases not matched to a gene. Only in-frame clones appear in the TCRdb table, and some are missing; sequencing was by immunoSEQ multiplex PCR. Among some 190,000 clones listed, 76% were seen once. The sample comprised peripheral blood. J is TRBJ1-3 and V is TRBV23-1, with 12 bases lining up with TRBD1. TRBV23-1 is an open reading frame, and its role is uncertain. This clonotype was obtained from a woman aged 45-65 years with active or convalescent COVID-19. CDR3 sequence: CASSQSSRDRGRDTIYF. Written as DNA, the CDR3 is TGCGCCAGCAGTCAATCGAGCCGGGACAGGGGGCGGGACACCATATATTTT.